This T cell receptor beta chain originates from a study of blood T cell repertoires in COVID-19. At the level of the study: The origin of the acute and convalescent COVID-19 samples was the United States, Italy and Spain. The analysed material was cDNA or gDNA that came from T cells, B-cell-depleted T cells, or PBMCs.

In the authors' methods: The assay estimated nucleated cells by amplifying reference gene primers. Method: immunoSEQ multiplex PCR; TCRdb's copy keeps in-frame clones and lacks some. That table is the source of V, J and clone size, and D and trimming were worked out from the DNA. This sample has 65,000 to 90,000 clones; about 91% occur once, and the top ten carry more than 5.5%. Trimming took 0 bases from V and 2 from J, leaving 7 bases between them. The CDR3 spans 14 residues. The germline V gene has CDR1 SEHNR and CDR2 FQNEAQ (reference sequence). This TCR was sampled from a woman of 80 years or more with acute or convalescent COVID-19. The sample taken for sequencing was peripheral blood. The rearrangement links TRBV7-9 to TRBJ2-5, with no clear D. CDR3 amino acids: CASSLALEQETQYF. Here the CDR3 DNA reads TGTGCCAGCAGCTTAGCGCTAGAACAAGAGACCCAGTACTTC.